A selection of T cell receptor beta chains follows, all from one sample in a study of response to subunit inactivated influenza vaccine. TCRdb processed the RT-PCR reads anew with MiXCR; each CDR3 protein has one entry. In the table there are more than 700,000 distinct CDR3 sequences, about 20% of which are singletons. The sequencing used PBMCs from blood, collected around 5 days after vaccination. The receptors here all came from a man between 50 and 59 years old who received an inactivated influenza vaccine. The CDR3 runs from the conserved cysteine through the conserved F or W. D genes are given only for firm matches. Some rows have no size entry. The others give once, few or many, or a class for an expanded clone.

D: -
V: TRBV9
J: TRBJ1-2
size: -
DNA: TGTGCCAGCAGCGGAGGTGACATAAACTATGGCTACACCTTC
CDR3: CASSGGDINYGYTF

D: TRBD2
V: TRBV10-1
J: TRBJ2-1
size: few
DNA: TGCGCCAGCAGTGGCCCCTTCATCCGGGGGGACTACAATGAGCAGTTCTTC
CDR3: CASSGPFIRGDYNEQFF

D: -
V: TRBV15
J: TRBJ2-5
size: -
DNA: TGTGCCACCAGCAGGGGCGCAGAGACCCAGTACTTC
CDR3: CATSRGAETQYF

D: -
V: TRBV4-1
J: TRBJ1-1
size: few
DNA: TGCGCCAGCAGCCAAGCCCAAGGGATGAACACTGAAGCTTTCTTT
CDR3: CASSQAQGMNTEAFF

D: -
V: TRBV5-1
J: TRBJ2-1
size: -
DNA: TGCGCCAGCAGCTTGGAGGCAGGGCACGGTGAGCAGTTCTTC
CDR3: CASSLEAGHGEQFF

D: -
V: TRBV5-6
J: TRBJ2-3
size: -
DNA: TGTGCCAGCAGCTTGGGACTTAACACAGATACGCAGTATTTT
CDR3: CASSLGLNTDTQYF

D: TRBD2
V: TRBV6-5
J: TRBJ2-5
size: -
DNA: TGTGCCAGCAGTTCCTTCCTAGCGGGGGGGCTGGAACGAGAGACCCAGTACTTC
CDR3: CASSSFLAGGLERETQYF

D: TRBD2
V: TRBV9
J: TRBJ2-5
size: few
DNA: TGTGCCAGCAGCGTACTTCCTACTAGCGTGGAGACCCAGTACTTC
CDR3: CASSVLPTSVETQYF

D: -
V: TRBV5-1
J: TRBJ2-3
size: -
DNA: TGCGCCAGCAGCTTTCTAGGTTTGTCGGCAGATACGCAGTATTTT
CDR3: CASSFLGLSADTQYF

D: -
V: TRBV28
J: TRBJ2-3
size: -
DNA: TGTGCCAGCAGTTTCCCAGGAGCTAGCACAGATACGCAGTATTTT
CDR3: CASSFPGASTDTQYF

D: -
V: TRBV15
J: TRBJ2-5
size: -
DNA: TGTGCCACCAGCAGAGAGCCAGGCCTAAACCAAGAGACCCAGTACTTC
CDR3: CATSREPGLNQETQYF

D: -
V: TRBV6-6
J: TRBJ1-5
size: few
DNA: TGTGCCAGCGTCGGGCCCTCTGGGTTCCAGCATTTT
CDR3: CASVGPSGFQHF

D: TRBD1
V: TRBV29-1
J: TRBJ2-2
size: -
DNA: TGCAGCGTCGTTGACAGGGGCGGGGAGCTGTTTTTT
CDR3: CSVVDRGGELFF

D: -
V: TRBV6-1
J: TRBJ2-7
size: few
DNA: TGTGCCAGCAGTAAGGACGGCAACTCCTACGAGCAGTACTTC
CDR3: CASSKDGNSYEQYF

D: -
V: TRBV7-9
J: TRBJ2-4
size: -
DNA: TGTGCCAGCAGCTCCCATCCGGGACAAAAAGCCAAAAACATTCAGTACTTC
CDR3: CASSSHPGQKAKNIQYF

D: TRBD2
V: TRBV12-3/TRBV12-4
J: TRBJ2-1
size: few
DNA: TGTGCCAGCAGTTTGGGACTAGGCGCTGAGCAGTTCTTC
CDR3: CASSLGLGAEQFF

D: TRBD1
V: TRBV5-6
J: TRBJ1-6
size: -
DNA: TGTGCCAGCAGCGAAATCCCGGGACAGCTTACTTCACCCCTCCACTTT
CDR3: CASSEIPGQLTSPLHF

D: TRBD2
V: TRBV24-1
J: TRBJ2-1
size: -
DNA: TGTGCCACCAGTGATCCGGTGGGACCGGGACTAGCTAGGAATGAGCAGTTCTTC
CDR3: CATSDPVGPGLARNEQFF

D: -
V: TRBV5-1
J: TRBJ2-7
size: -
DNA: TGCGCCAGCAGCATGGGGGCAGACGAGCAGTACTTC
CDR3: CASSMGADEQYF

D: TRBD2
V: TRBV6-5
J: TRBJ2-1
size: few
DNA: TGTGCCAGCAGTTACTCCTTGCGGGGGGGAAGCTCCTACAATGAGCAGTTCTTC
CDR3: CASSYSLRGGSSYNEQFF

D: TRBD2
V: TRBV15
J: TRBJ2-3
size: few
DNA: TGTGCCACCAGCAGAGCTAGCGGGAGGTTTGGAGATACGCAGTATTTT
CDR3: CATSRASGRFGDTQYF

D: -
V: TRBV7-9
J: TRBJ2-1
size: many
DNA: TGTGCCAGCAGCTTACTTCCTAGCTCAGGCTACAATGAGCAGTTCTTC
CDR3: CASSLLPSSGYNEQFF

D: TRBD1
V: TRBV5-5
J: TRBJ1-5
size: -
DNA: TGTGCCAGCAGCCCAACAGGGGGCCTTCAGCCCCAGCATTTT
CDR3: CASSPTGGLQPQHF

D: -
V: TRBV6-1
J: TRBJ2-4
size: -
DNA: TGTGCCAGCACCGAAGTTGGAGGGGTCAAAAACATTCAGTACTTC
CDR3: CASTEVGGVKNIQYF

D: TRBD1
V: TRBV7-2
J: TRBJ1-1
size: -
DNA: TGTGCCAGCAGCTTAGAGTCAGGGGGCGGTACTGAAGCTTTCTTT
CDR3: CASSLESGGGTEAFF

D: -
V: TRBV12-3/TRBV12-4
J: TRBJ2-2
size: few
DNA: TGTGCCAGCAGTTTGAGCAAGGTGATCACCGGGGAGCTGTTTTTT
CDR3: CASSLSKVITGELFF

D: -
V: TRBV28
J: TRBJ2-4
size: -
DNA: TGTGCCAGCAGTACCCCCGGCTTAAAACTAGCCAAAAACATTCAGTACTTC
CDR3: CASSTPGLKLAKNIQYF

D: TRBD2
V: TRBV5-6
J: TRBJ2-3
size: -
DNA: TGTGCCAGCAGCTCGTCGTCGGGGGGTTCACTTCGGGATACGCAGTATTTT
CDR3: CASSSSSGGSLRDTQYF